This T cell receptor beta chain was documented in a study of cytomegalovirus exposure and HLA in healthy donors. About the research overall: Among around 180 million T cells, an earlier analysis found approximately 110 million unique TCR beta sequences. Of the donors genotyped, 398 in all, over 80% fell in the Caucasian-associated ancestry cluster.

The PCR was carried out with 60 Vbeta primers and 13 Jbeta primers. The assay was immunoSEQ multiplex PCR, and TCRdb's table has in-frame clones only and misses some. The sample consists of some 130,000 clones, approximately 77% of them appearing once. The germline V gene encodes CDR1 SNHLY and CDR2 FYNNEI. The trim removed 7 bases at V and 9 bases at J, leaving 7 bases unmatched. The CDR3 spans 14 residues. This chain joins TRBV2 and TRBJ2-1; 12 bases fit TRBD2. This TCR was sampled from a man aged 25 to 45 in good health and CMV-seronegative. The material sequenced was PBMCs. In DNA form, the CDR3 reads TGTGCCAGCACCGAATCTAGCGGGAGGGCTGAGCAGTTCTTC. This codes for CASTESSGRAEQFF.